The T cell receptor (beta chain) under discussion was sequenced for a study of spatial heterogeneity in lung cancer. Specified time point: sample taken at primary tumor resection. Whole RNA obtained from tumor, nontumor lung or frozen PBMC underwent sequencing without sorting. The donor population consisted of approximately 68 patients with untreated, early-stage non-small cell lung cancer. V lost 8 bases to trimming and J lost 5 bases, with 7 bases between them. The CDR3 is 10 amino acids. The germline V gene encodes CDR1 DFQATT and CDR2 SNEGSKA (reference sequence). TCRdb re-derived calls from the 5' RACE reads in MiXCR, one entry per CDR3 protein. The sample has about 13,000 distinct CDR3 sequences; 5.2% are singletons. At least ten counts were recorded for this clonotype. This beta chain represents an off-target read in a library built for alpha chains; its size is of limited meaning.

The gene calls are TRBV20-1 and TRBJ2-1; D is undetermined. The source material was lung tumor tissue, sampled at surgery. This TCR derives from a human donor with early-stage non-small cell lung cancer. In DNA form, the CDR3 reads TGCAGTATAATCAACAATGAGCAGTTCTTC. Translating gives CSIINNEQFF.